The present TCR beta chain was sequenced within a study of blood T cell repertoires in COVID-19. Study background: Some COVID-19 samples were acute and others convalescent; all came from the United States, Italy and Spain.

The assay was immunoSEQ multiplex PCR, and TCRdb's table has in-frame clones only and misses some. The sample lists 250,000 to 400,000 clones; around 90% were seen once. Seattle enrolled patients during active infection and tracked them longitudinally. The CDR3 consists of 15 residues. V lost 3 bases, J lost 2 bases, and 10 bases lay in between. Germline V gives CDR1 MDHEN, CDR2 SYDVKM. The chain recombines TRBV28 with TRBJ2-2; D call uncertain. What was sequenced was peripheral blood. This receptor was identified in a woman younger than 45 with COVID-19, enrolled during active disease. The CDR3 nucleotides are TGTGCCAGCAGTTTTTGGGCTGACAACACCGGGGAGCTGTTTTTT. Amino acid sequence: CASSFWADNTGELFF.